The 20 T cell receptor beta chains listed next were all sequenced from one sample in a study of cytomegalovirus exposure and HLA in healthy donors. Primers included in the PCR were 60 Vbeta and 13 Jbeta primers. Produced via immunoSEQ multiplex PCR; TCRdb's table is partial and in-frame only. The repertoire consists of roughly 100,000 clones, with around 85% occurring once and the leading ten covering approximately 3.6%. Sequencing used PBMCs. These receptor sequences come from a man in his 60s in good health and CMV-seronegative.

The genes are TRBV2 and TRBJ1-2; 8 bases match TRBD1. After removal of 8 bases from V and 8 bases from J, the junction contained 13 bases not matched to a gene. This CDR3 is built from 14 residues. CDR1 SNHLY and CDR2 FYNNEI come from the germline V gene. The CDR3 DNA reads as TGTGCCAGCCGACGTGAGACAGGGGCGAGCGGCTACACCTTC. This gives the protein CASRRETGASGYTF.

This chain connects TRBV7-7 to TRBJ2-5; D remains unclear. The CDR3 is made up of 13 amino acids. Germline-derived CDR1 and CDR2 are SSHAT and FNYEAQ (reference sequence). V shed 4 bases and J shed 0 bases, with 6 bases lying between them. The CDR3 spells CASSSVDQETQYF. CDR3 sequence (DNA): TGTGCCAGCAGCTCGGTAGACCAAGAGACCCAGTACTTC.

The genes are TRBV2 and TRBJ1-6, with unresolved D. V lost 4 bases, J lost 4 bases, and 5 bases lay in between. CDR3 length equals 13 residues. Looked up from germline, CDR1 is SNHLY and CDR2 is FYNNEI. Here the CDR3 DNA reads TGTGCCAGCAGTGTAGTTTATAATTCACCCCTCCACTTT. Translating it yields CASSVVYNSPLHF.

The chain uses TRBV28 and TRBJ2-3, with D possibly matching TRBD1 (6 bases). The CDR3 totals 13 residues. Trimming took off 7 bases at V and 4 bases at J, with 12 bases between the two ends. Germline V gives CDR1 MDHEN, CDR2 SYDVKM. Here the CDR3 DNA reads TGTGCCAGCAACCCACAGGGTCCAGATACGCAGTATTTT. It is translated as CASNPQGPDTQYF.

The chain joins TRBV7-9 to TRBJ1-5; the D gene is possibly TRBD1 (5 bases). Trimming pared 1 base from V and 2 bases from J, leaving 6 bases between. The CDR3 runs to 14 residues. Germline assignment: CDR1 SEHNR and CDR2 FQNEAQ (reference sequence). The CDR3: CASSLEGGNQPQHF. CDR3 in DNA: TGTGCCAGCAGCTTAGAAGGGGGCAATCAGCCCCAGCATTTT.

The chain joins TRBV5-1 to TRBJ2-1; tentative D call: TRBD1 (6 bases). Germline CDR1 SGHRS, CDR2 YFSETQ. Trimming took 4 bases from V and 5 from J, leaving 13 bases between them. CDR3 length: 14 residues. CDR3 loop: CASSRVTGNNEQFF. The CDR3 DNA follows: TGCGCCAGCAGCCGCGTGACAGGAAACAATGAGCAGTTCTTC.

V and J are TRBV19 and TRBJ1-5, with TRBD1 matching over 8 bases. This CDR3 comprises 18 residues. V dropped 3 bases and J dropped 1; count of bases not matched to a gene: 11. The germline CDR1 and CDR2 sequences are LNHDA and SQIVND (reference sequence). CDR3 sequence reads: CASSMRRTGSNSNQPQHF. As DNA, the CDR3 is TGTGCCAGTAGTATGCGGAGGACAGGGAGTAACAGCAATCAGCCCCAGCATTTT.

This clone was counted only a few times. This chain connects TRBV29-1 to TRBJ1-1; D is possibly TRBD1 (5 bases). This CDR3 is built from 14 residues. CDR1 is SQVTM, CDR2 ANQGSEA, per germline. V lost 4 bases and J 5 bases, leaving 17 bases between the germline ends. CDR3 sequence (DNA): TGCAGCGTTGCCCATAGCGGCAGGGTTACTGAAGCTTTCTTT. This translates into CSVAHSGRVTEAFF.

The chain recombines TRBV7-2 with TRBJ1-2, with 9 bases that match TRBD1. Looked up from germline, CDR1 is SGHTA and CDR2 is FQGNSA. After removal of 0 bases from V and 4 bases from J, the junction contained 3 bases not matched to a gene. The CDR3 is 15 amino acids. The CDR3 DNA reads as TGTGCCAGCAGCTTAGCCGCGGGACAGGGCTATGGCTACACCTTC. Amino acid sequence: CASSLAAGQGYGYTF.

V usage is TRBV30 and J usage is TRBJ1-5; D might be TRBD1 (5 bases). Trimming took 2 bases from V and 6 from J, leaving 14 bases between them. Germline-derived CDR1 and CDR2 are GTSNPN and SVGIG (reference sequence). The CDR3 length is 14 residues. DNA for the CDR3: TGTGCCTGGAGTATGGGCAGGGAGGGTCAGCCCCAGCATTTT. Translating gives CAWSMGREGQPQHF. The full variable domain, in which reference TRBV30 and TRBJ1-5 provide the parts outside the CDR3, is SQTIHQWPATLVQPVGSPLSLECTVEGTSNPNLYWYRQAAGRGLQLLFYSVGIGQISSEVPQNLSASRPQDRQFILSSKKLLLSDSGFYLCAWSMGREGQPQHFGDGTRLSIL.

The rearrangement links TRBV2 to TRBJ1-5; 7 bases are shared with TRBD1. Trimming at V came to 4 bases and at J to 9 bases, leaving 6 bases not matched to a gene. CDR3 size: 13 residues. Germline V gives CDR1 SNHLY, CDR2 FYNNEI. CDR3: CASSAQGDLPQHF. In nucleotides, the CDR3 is TGTGCCAGCAGTGCCCAGGGGGATTTGCCCCAGCATTTT.

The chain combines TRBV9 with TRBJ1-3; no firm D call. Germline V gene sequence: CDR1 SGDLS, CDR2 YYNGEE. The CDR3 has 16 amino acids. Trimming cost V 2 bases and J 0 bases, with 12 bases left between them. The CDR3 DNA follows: TGTGCCAGCAGCGTGACGTCCGGGAACTCTGGAAACACCATATATTTT. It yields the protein CASSVTSGNSGNTIYF. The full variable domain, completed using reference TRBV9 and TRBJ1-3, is DSGVTQTPKHLITATGQRVTLRCSPRSGDLSVYWYQQSLDQGLQFLIQYYNGEERAKGNILERFSAQQFPDLHSELNLSSLELGDSALYFCASSVTSGNSGNTIYFGEGSWLTVV.

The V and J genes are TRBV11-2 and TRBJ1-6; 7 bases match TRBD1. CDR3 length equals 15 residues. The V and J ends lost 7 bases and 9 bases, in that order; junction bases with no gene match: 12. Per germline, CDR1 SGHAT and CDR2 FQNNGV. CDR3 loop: CASNRRQGASSPLHF. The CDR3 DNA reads TGTGCCAGCAACCGAAGACAGGGAGCTTCTTCACCCCTCCACTTT.

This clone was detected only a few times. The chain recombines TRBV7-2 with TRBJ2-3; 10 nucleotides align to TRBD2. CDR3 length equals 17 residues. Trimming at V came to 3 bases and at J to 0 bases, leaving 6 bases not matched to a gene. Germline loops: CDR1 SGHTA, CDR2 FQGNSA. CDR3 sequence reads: CASSFFSGGISTDTQYF. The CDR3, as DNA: TGTGCCAGCAGCTTTTTTAGCGGGGGGATTAGCACAGATACGCAGTATTTT.

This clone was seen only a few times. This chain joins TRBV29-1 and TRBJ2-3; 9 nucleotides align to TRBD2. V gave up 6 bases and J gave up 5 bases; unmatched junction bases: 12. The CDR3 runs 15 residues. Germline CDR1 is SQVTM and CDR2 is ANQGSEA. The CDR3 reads CSVGGTSGGKDTQYF. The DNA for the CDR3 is TGCAGCGTCGGGGGGACCAGCGGGGGGAAAGATACGCAGTATTTT.

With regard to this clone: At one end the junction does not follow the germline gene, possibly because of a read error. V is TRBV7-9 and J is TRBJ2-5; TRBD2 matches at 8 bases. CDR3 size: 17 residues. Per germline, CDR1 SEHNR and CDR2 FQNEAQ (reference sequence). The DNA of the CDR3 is TGTTCCAGCAGCTTAGCGGGGAGGGTCAGGGGCGACGAGACCCAGTACTTC. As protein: CSSSLAGRVRGDETQYF.

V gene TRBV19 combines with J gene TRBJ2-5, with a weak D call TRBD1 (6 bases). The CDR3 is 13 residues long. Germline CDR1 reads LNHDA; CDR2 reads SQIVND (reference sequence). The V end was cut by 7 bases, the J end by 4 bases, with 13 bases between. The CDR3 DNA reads TGTGCCAGTAACAGGGATGGCGGAGAGACCCAGTACTTC. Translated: CASNRDGGETQYF.

CDR3 bases: TGTGCCAGCAGCTTATCCCCCAGCGGGGGCCACGAGCAGTACTTC. Translation: CASSLSPSGGHEQYF. V usage is TRBV11-2 and J usage is TRBJ2-7; TRBD2 agrees at 8 bases. With 2 bases clipped from V and 5 bases from J, the junction kept 8 bases outside the gene matches. Germline values: CDR1 SGHAT, CDR2 FQNNGV. The CDR3 runs 15 residues. Using reference TRBV11-2 and TRBJ2-7 for the parts outside the CDR3, the full variable domain is EAGVAQSPRYKIIEKRQSVAFWCNPISGHATLYWYQQILGQGPKLLIQFQNNGVVDDSQLPKDRFSAERLKGVDSTLKIQPAKLEDSAVYLCASSLSPSGGHEQYFGPGTRLTVT.

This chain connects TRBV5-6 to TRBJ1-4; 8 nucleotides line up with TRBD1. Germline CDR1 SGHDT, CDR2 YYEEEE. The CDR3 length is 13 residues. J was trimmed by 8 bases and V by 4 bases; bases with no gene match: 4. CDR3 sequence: CASSIDRGEKLFF. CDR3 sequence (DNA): TGTGCCAGCAGCATCGACAGGGGAGAAAAACTGTTTTTT.

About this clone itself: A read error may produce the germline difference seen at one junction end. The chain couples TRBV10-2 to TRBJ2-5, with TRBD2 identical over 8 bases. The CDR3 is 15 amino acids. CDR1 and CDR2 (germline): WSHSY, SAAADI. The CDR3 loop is CASGPIGGAQETQYF. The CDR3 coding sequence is TGTGCCAGCGGACCCATCGGGGGGGCACAAGAGACCCAGTACTTC.